This T cell receptor beta chain was found in a study of vaccination effects on CD4 cells after COVID-19 (dated by TCRdb to between 2020 and 2023). Notes on the research overall: Across the study, the median time from the second dose to post-vaccine sampling was 72 days (range 14 to 241). Cultures from other donors in the study were sequenced with the Oncomine TCR Beta short-read assay on an Illumina iSeq 100. The study compared SARS-CoV-2 spike-specific CD4+ TCR repertoires before and after mRNA vaccination in COVID-19 convalescent patients and infection-naive vaccine recipients. A total of roughly 9 COVID-19 convalescent patients and a handful of SARS-CoV-2-naive healthy vaccine recipients were included in the full study.

With respect to this clone: The clone's antigen remains unknown. Per-nucleotide qualities are absent, and no much larger clonotype sits a single base away.

The ViraFEST assay stimulated PBMC with viral peptide pools and then used TCR sequencing to identify antigen-specific CD4+ T cell clonotypes by expansion. After approximately eleven days of culture, CD4+ T cells were isolated with the EasySep CD4+ T cell isolation kit. Participants received two doses of either the BNT162b2 or the mRNA-1273 mRNA SARS-CoV-2 vaccine. Healthy vaccine recipients had no prior SARS-CoV-2 infection, confirmed by negative nucleocapsid antibodies before and after vaccination. Roughly 2 million PBMC per well were cultured in IMDM with around 5% human AB serum, 8.5 to 10 IU/ml IL-2 and gentamicin, plus 10 ug/ml peptides. Half of the culture medium was replaced with fresh IL-2-containing medium on days 3 and 7. Each peptide stimulation condition was cultured in triplicate wells unless otherwise noted. Using Ficoll-Paque Plus gradient centrifugation, PBMC were separated from whole blood and then either used fresh or cryopreserved at -140C. Overlapping peptide pools spanned the spike proteins of SARS-CoV-2 and the common cold coronaviruses HCoV-NL63, HCoV-OC43 and HCoV-229E. Genomic DNA was extracted from cultured CD4+ T cells with the QIAamp micro DNA kit.

The CDR3 runs 17 residues from the cysteine to the phenylalanine. The kept DNA is CDR3 alone, 51 bases in frame from the first base. Unmatched junction bases come to 7, with V trimmed by 4 bases and J by 0 bases. Reading the germline V gene gives CDR1 LGHNA and CDR2 YNFKEQ. What the research found in general, with its limitations: Clones induced by infection and clones induced by vaccination both contracted markedly at late timepoints after vaccination, which fits with T cell responses waning over time. In healthy vaccine recipients, vaccine-induced clones were almost all SARS-CoV-2 mono-reactive, with only 1 of 255 being cross-reactive with common cold coronaviruses. The study was limited by a small number of convalescent patients, and early post-infection timepoints were lacking.

The library relied on the immunoSEQ multiplex PCR assay. DNA from the CD4+ T cells that had been cultured and isolated underwent TCR beta CDR3 sequencing. Per the source publication's procedure: Non-productive TCR sequences were discarded, and reads were trimmed to the CDR3 region, with only CDR3s of 7 or more amino acids retained. Antigen-specific clonotypes were identified with the MANAFEST web app by comparing expansion in peptide wells against reference cultures. To be called positive, a clone needed expansion at FDR<0.05 compared with the reference and with all other wells, an odds ratio greater than 5, and a frequency greater than 0.1% in two replicate wells. A clonotype was called cross-reactive if it was significantly expanded both in SARS-CoV-2 spike wells and in at least one common cold coronavirus spike condition. Levenshtein distance calculated with the stringdist R package was used to assess CDR3 similarity, and unrooted trees were constructed with ape in R 3.6.1. TCRdb's version of the immuneACCESS table is confined to in-frame rearrangements and falls short of the full clone set. An unresolved V gene accounts for under half of the shortfall where checked; the remainder is of unknown origin. The V and J calls and clone size were taken over from that table, and D and trimming were inferred from the DNA. Counted in this sample were some 74,000 clones; approximately 82% of them appeared once. Of the sample, approximately 1.3% is held by the ten largest clones.

Recombination joined TRBV4-2 with TRBJ2-3; 10 nucleotides in the junction match TRBD2. The clonotype was recovered from a human donor who received a COVID-19 vaccine. Sequences were derived from CD4+ T cells from PBMCs cultured with HCoV-229E spike peptides, sampled after COVID-19 vaccination. The sample's cell subset or site label, in plain terms: HCoV-229E spike overlapping peptide pool stimulation. The DNA is TGTGCCAGCAGCCTAGCGGGGGGACGATCTAGCACAGATACGCAGTATTTT. It translates to CASSLAGGRSSTDTQYF.